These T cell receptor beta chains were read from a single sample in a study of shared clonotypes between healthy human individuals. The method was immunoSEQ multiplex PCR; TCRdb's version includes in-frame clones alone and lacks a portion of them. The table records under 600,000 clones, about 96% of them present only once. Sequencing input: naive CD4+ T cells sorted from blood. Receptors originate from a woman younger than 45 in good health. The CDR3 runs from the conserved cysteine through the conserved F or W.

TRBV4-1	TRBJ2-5	CASSHQMGRSQETQYF
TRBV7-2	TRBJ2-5	CASSRLAGAQETQYF
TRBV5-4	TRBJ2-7	CASSLGASGTYEQYF
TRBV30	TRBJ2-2	CAWSGMGLTGELFF
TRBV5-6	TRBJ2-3	CASSLGSGSTDTQYF
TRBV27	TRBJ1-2	CASSFQGRYGYTF
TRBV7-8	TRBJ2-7	CASSLGRAAHEQYF
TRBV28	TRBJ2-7	CASSFDRGFLAGGDYEQYF
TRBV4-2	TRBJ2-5	CASSQVTRLVQETQYF
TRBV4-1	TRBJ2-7	CASSQVLGRGKEGSSYEQYF
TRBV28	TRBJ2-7	CASSPSGQSSYEQYF
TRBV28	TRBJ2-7	CASTPRLAAAYEQYF
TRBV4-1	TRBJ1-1	CASSQGRPGQVTVAFF
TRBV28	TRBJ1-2	CARATPAGQGVYGYTF
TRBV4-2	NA	CASSQQTSGSIYEQYF
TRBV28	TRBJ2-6	CASSFREGRPGANVLTF
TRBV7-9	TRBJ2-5	CASSPWTGRETQYF
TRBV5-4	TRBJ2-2	CASSEGTDTPGELFF
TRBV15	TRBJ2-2	CATSRGVGQGSGELFF
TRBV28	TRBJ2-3	CASSSYLAGGPTDTQYF
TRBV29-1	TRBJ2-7	CSAGTGTYEQYF
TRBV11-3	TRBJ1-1	CASSLDLRGSLDTEAFF